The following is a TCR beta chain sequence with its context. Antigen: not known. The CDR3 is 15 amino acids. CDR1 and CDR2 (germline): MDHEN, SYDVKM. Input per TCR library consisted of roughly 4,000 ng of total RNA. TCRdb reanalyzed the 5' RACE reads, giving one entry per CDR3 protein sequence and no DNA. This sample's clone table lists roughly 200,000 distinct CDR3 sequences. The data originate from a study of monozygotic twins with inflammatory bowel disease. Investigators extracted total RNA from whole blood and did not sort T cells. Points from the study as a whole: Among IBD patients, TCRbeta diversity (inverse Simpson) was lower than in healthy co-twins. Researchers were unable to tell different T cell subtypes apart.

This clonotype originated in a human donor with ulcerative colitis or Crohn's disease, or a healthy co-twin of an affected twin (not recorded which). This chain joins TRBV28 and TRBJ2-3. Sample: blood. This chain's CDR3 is CASSNARDFTDTQYF.